The 20 T cell receptor beta chains below were found in one sample sequenced in a study of OX40 agonist ivuxolimab in advanced cancers. The method was immunoSEQ multiplex PCR; TCRdb's version includes in-frame clones alone and lacks a portion of them. The sample has tens of thousands of clones; about nine tenths are singletons. Sequenced here: CD4+ or CD8+ T cells sorted from blood, sampled in a trial of the OX40 agonist ivuxolimab. These receptors all come from an adult with an advanced solid tumor such as melanoma, head and neck, liver or kidney cancer.

This clone was detected only once. V and J are TRBV6-5 and TRBJ2-1; tentatively, D is TRBD1 or TRBD2 (7 bases each). This CDR3 is 15 amino acids long. CDR1 and CDR2 from the germline V gene are MNHEY and SVGAGI. Trimming took 0 bases from V and 8 from J, leaving 14 bases between them. The CDR3 DNA reads as TGTGCCAGCAGTTACTCGATCCAGGGGGGGGATGAGCAGTTCTTC. Protein sequence: CASSYSIQGGDEQFF.

The chain carries TRBV5-1 and TRBJ1-5; D unresolved. The CDR3 consists of 14 residues. V dropped 2 bases and J dropped 2 bases, with 8 bases sitting between them. In germline, CDR1 is SGHRS, CDR2 YFSETQ. The CDR3: CASSFNGGNQPQHF. The CDR3 nucleotides read TGCGCCAGCAGCTTCAACGGAGGCAATCAGCCCCAGCATTTT.

The CDR3 protein is CASSSRDRDYYEQYF. CDR3 DNA: TGCGCCAGCAGCTCCCGCGACAGGGACTACTACGAGCAGTACTTC. The chain recombines TRBV5-1 with TRBJ2-5, with D perhaps assigned TRBD1 or TRBD2 (7 bases each). The tail of the sequence fits TRBJ2-7 better, so the J call may be wrong. The germline CDR1 and CDR2 sequences are SGHRS and YFSETQ. The CDR3 extends over 15 amino acids.

This clone was seen a handful of times. The V call is TRBV5-4, the J call TRBJ2-1, with 7 bases that match TRBD1. Germline-derived CDR1 and CDR2 are SGHNT and YYREEE (reference sequence). The J segment lost 7 bases and the V segment lost 1 base, leaving 8 bases of the junction unmatched. The CDR3 loop spans 15 amino acids. The CDR3 region has the DNA TGTGCCAGCAGCTTGTTGGGACAGAGTTCTAATGAGCAGTTCTTC. Translating it yields CASSLLGQSSNEQFF.

The chain is built from TRBV5-1 and TRBJ1-2; D is possibly TRBD1 (5 bases). Per germline, CDR1 SGHRS and CDR2 YFSETQ. V lost 0 bases, J lost 1 base, and 7 bases lay in between. The CDR3 is made up of 14 amino acids. This chain's CDR3 is CASSLGGVNYGYTF. In DNA form, the CDR3 reads TGCGCCAGCAGCTTGGGAGGGGTTAACTATGGCTACACCTTC.

The table lists this clone with a count of one. This rearrangement joins TRBV14 to TRBJ2-7, with 8 nucleotides matching TRBD1. The CDR3 is 17 amino acids. V lost 4 bases and J lost 2; bases outside the gene matches: 13. CDR1 is SGHDN, CDR2 FVKESK, per germline. DNA of the CDR3: TGTGCCAGCAGCCTAGGGCAGGGGGCATACTCTACCTACGAGCAGTACTTC. Protein product: CASSLGQGAYSTYEQYF.

The rearrangement uses TRBV30 and TRBJ2-5; tentatively, D is TRBD2 (7 bases). Per the germline V gene, CDR1 is GTSNPN and CDR2 is SVGIG (reference sequence). The ends were cut back, 2 bases at V and 3 bases at J, with 10 bases in the middle. CDR3 length: 13 residues. This chain's CDR3 is CAWSTGGEETQYF. The CDR3 DNA reads as TGTGCCTGGAGTACGGGGGGCGAAGAGACCCAGTACTTC. Filled out from reference TRBV30 and TRBJ2-5, the complete variable domain reads SQTIHQWPATLVQPVGSPLSLECTVEGTSNPNLYWYRQAAGRGLQLLFYSVGIGQISSEVPQNLSASRPQDRQFILSSKKLLLSDSGFYLCAWSTGGEETQYFGPGTRLLVL.

J is TRBJ1-1 and V is TRBV9, with D maybe TRBD1 (5 bases). V was shortened by 0 bases and J by 6 bases, with 15 bases between the two germline ends. Germline CDR1 is SGDLS and CDR2 is YYNGEE. This CDR3 is 15 amino acids long. Here the CDR3 reads CASSVGAGQYSEAFF. CDR3 nucleotides: TGTGCCAGCAGCGTAGGGGCAGGGCAGTATTCTGAAGCTTTCTTT.

V and J are TRBV19 and TRBJ2-3, with D perhaps given as TRBD1 or TRBD2 (6 bases each). V lost 7 bases and J 5 bases, leaving 22 bases between the germline ends. CDR1 is LNHDA, CDR2 SQIVND, per germline (reference sequence). This CDR3 spans 16 amino acids. CDR3 sequence reads: CASIGRGASFGDTQYF. DNA for the CDR3: TGTGCCAGTATTGGAAGGGGGGCATCTTTCGGAGATACGCAGTATTTT.

V is TRBV5-6 and J is TRBJ2-2; possible D gene TRBD2, 5 bases. The CDR3 extends over 17 amino acids. V was cut by 0 bases and J by 0 bases, with 12 bases left in between. CDR1 and CDR2 from the germline V gene are SGHDT and YYEEEE. The CDR3 loop is CASSLGSAGSNTGELFF. The CDR3 nucleotides read TGTGCCAGCAGCTTGGGGAGCGCGGGCTCGAACACCGGGGAGCTGTTTTTT. Full variable domain (rest looked up from reference TRBV5-6 and TRBJ2-2): DAGVTQSPTHLIKTRGQQVTLRCSPKSGHDTVSWYQQALGQGPQFIFQYYEEEERQRGNFPDRFSGHQFPNYSSELNVNALLLGDSALYLCASSLGSAGSNTGELFFGEGSRLTVL.

V is TRBV7-2 and J is TRBJ1-2; no clear D gene. CDR1 is SGHTA, CDR2 FQGNSA, per germline. The CDR3 sequence is 14 residues long. V dropped 5 bases and J dropped 4 bases, with 14 bases sitting between them. The CDR3 spells CASSRLHSLYGYTF. The CDR3 DNA reads TGTGCCAGCAGCAGGTTACACTCCCTCTATGGCTACACCTTC.

The chain employs TRBV1 and TRBJ2-5; the table's D call, TRBD1, has no DNA check behind it. TRBV1 is shown as a pseudogene. CDR3 size: 15 residues. This CDR3 is CTSSQDRDRQETQYF. The CDR3 nucleotides are TGCACCAGCAGCCAAGATAGGGACAGACAAGAGACCCAGTACTTC.

This clone is a singleton in its sample. The V and J genes are TRBV5-1 and TRBJ1-4; D not certain. The CDR3 extends over 15 amino acids. The V and J ends lost 2 bases and 4 bases respectively, with 12 bases between them. Per germline, CDR1 SGHRS and CDR2 YFSETQ. CDR3 sequence: CASSFQPEINEKLFF. CDR3 nucleotides: TGCGCCAGCAGCTTCCAGCCTGAAATTAATGAAAAACTGTTTTTT.

The CDR3 nucleotides are TGCGCCAGCAGTACCGGAGGTCGCGAAAAACTGTTTTTT. Its protein product is CASSTGGREKLFF. This chain joins TRBV5-1 and TRBJ1-4, with D unclear. The V end lost 5 bases, the J end lost 8 bases, and 13 bases lay between the germline ends. Per germline, CDR1 SGHRS and CDR2 YFSETQ. The CDR3 spans 13 residues.

The V and J genes are TRBV5-6 and TRBJ1-5, with 8 nucleotides matching TRBD1. The CDR3 length is 19 residues. The trim removed 2 bases at V and 2 bases at J, leaving 15 bases unmatched. Germline CDR1 and CDR2: SGHDT and YYEEEE. CDR3 in DNA: TGTGCCAGCAGCTTCTCGAGAAACAGGGGGATTGGGGGCAATCAGCCCCAGCATTTT. Residues: CASSFSRNRGIGGNQPQHF.

The chain links TRBV27 to TRBJ2-7; 9 nucleotides line up with TRBD1. Germline V gives CDR1 MNHEY, CDR2 SMNVEV (reference sequence). The V and J ends lost 5 bases and 2 bases, in that order; junction bases with no gene match: 4. The CDR3 runs 14 residues. This chain's CDR3 is CASSLTGGAYEQYF. Written as DNA, the CDR3 is TGTGCCAGCAGTCTGACAGGGGGTGCCTACGAGCAGTACTTC.

The CDR3, as DNA: TGTGCCAGCAGCGTCACCGGACTAGCGGGAGTGGGAGAGACCCAGTACTTC. This translates into CASSVTGLAGVGETQYF. This chain connects TRBV9 to TRBJ2-5; 13 bases fit TRBD2. Germline V gene lookup returns CDR1 SGDLS and CDR2 YYNGEE. This CDR3 has 17 amino acids. Trimming cost V 2 bases and J 4 bases; bases outside gene matches: 8.

The rearrangement joins TRBV5-1 to TRBJ1-6; tentatively, D is TRBD1 (6 bases). Trimming removed 0 bases from V and 5 bases from J, with 9 bases in between. This CDR3 contains 15 residues. Looked up from germline, CDR1 is SGHRS and CDR2 is YFSETQ. As DNA, the CDR3 is TGCGCCAGCAGCTTGGACGGGGACAATAATTCACCCCTCCACTTT. It yields the protein CASSLDGDNNSPLHF.

The chain couples TRBV27 to TRBJ2-7, with TRBD1 as a possible D gene (6 bases). The ends were cut back, 4 bases at V and 4 bases at J, with 8 bases in the middle. The CDR3 is made up of 12 amino acids. Germline values: CDR1 MNHEY, CDR2 SMNVEV (reference sequence). DNA of the CDR3: TGTGCCAGCAGTTCCAGGGGTTACGAGCAGTACTTC. This sequence encodes CASSSRGYEQYF.

The chain employs TRBV11-1 and TRBJ2-7; D gene uncertain. Germline V CDR1 and CDR2: SGHAT, FQDESV (reference sequence). This CDR3 contains 12 residues. Between the trimmed V and J ends, which lost 5 bases and 5 bases, there was a span of 10 bases. This CDR3 is CASSPSNHEQYF. The CDR3 DNA reads as TGTGCCAGCAGCCCCTCGAACCACGAGCAGTACTTC.